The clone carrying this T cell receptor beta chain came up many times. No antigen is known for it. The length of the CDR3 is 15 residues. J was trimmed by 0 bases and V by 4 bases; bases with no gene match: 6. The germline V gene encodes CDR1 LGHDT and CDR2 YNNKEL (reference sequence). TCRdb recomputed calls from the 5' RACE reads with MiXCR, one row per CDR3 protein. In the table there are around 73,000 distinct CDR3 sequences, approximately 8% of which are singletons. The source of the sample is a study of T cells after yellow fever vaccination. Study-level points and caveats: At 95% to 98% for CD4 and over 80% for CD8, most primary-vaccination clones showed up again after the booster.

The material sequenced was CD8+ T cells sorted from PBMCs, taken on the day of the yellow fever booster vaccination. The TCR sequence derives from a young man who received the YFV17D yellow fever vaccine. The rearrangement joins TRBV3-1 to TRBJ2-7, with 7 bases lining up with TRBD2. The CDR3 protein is CASSRSSGLSYEQYF. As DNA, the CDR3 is TGTGCCAGCAGCCGTTCTAGCGGCCTCTCCTACGAGCAGTACTTC.